The rows below give T cell receptor beta chains drawn from one sample of a study of shared clonotypes between healthy human individuals. Generated by immunoSEQ multiplex PCR, the TCRdb table keeps only in-frame clones and is missing some. In the table there are 1,400,000 or so clones, 97% to 99% of which are singletons. The sequenced material came from naive CD4+ T cells sorted from blood. These receptors were taken from a man aged 25 to 40 in good health. The CDR3 runs from the conserved cysteine through the conserved F or W. The D gene is left open where the match is weak.

- TRBJ1-2 TRBV7-2 TGTGCCAGCAGCTGGACGGATTATGGCTACACCTTC CASSWTDYGYTF
- TRBJ2-2 TRBV29-1 TGCAGCGCCCGACAGTCCCAGAACACCGGGGAGCTGTTTTTT CSARQSQNTGELFF
TRBD1 TRBJ2-7 TRBV27 TGTGCCAGCAGTTTATCGACAGGGGGACCGGGGCAGTACTTC CASSLSTGGPGQYF
TRBD2 TRBJ2-5 TRBV28 TGTGCCAGCAGCCGAGTAGCGGGAGGCCTGCGAATCGGGGCCCAGTACTTC CASSRVAGGLRIGAQYF
- TRBJ2-7 TRBV29-1 TGCAGCGCCGCGACAGGATCCTACGAGCAGTACTTC CSAATGSYEQYF
- TRBJ2-5 TRBV11-2 TGTGCCAGCAGCTTAGGTTTGGGGGGAGTAAAAGAGACCCAGTACTTC CASSLGLGGVKETQYF
- TRBJ2-5 TRBV18 TGTGCCAGCTCGGAGCTGGAGTTTGTGACCCAGTACTTC CASSELEFVTQYF
- TRBJ1-2 TRBV18 TGTGCCAGCTCACCGGGACCAGAAAATTATGGCTACACCTTC CASSPGPENYGYTF
- TRBJ2-1 TRBV11-1 TGTGCCAGCAGGTCAGCAGAGCAGTTCTTC CASRSAEQFF
- TRBJ2-5 TRBV5-4 TGTGCCAGCTGCCCCAGTACGGATATAGAGACCCAGTACTTC CASCPSTDIETQYF
- TRBJ2-1 TRBV7-9 TGTGCCAGCAGCCTTACAGGGAATGAGCAGTTCTTC CASSLTGNEQFF
- TRBJ1-4 TRBV5-8 TGTGCCAGCAGCCCGGGGGGGGCAGGAACTAATGAAAAACTGTTTTTT CASSPGGAGTNEKLFF
TRBD2 TRBJ2-1 TRBV9 TGTGCCAGCAGCGGCCCAGAACGGCTAGCGGGAGTGTCCAATGAGCAGTTCTTC CASSGPERLAGVSNEQFF